These 7 T cell receptor beta chains were sequenced from one sample in a study of regulatory T cells in long-lasting Graves disease. Relying on iRepertoire HTBI primers and Arm-PCR of CDR3 regions, the team built TCR beta libraries. MiXCR, run by TCRdb on the multiplex PCR reads, gives a single entry per CDR3 protein. There are about 460,000 distinct CDR3 sequences in the sample; around 15% occur only once, and roughly a sixth lies in the top ten. Time point meaning: newly diagnosed GD, antithyroid drugs for less than 3 months. There was RNA extracted from PBMCs, and the TCR library was made from it. The same data also contributed to another study, on T cells in Graves' hyperthyroidism and ophthalmopathy.

The sequencing here drew on peripheral blood mononuclear cells (PBMCs), taken at new diagnosis, from a patient treated with antithyroid drugs. The source is a woman between 45 and 65 years old with Graves disease.

This clonotype was detected only a few times. The genes are TRBV28 and TRBJ2-1, with 8 bases that match TRBD2. Trimming at V came to 6 bases and at J to 10 bases, leaving 14 bases not matched to a gene. The CDR3 consists of 15 residues. Germline CDR1 is MDHEN and CDR2 is SYDVKM. The CDR3 reads CASRSGGGTLREQFF. In DNA form, the CDR3 reads TGTGCCAGCAGGTCGGGGGGGGGGACCCTTAGGGAGCAGTTCTTC.

The table lists this clonotype with many counts. The V call is TRBV29-1, the J call TRBJ2-7, with 7 bases that match TRBD1. With 5 bases clipped from V and 6 bases from J, the junction kept 4 bases outside the gene matches. The CDR3 is made up of 11 amino acids. Germline V gene data show CDR1 as SQVTM and CDR2 as ANQGSEA. The CDR3 nucleotides are TGCAGCGTTAATACAGGGGTCGAGCAGTACTTC. Its translation is CSVNTGVEQYF.

This clonotype occurred a few times. The rearrangement joins TRBV24-1 to TRBJ2-3; D is uncertain. The V and J ends lost 1 base and 1 base respectively, with 5 bases between them. CDR1 and CDR2 (germline): KGHDR, SFDVKD. CDR3 length: 14 residues. For the CDR3, the DNA is TGTGCCACCAGTGATTTACGCGGCACAGATACGCAGTATTTT. It encodes CATSDLRGTDTQYF.

This clonotype was seen at least ten times. This sequence joins TRBV7-3 and TRBJ2-5; no clear D gene. V lost 1 base and J 3 bases, leaving 6 bases between the germline ends. This CDR3 has 13 amino acids. The germline V gene encodes CDR1 SGHTA and CDR2 FQGTGA. CDR3 DNA sequence: TGTGCCAGCAGCTTAATTAAGGAAGAGACCCAGTACTTC. Translation gives CASSLIKEETQYF.

This clonotype has more than one count but fewer than ten. This chain connects TRBV6-1 to TRBJ2-3; D is uncertain. V dropped 0 bases and J dropped 1 base, with 5 bases sitting between them. The CDR3 covers 14 residues. CDR1 MNHNS and CDR2 SASEGT come from the germline V gene. The CDR3 DNA sequence: TGTGCCAGCAGTGAAGCGTACCGCACAGATACGCAGTATTTT. It specifies CASSEAYRTDTQYF.

The table lists this clonotype with many counts. The V gene is TRBV20-1, the J gene TRBJ2-1; 9 nucleotides align to TRBD2. Per the germline V gene, CDR1 is DFQATT and CDR2 is SNEGSKA (reference sequence). The CDR3 contains 14 residues. The V gene end was trimmed by 1 base and the J gene end by 7 bases; junction bases not matched to a gene: 5. The CDR3 bases are TGCAGTGCTAGAGGCCTAGCGGGAAAGAATGAGCAGTTCTTC. Residues: CSARGLAGKNEQFF.

This clonotype turned up a few times. The J gene is TRBJ1-1, the V gene TRBV19; TRBD1 might be the D (6 bases). Germline V gene lookup returns CDR1 LNHDA and CDR2 SQIVND (reference sequence). The CDR3 loop spans 15 amino acids. Trimming took off 1 base at V and 7 bases at J, with 16 bases between the two ends. CDR3 in amino acids: CASSIVAGAKHEAFF. The CDR3 coding sequence is TGTGCCAGTAGTATAGTCGCGGGGGCCAAGCATGAAGCTTTCTTT.